This entry lists 28 T cell receptor beta chains sequenced from one sample in a study of cytomegalovirus exposure and HLA in healthy donors. The PCR employed 60 Vbeta primers together with 13 Jbeta primers. Sequencing used immunoSEQ multiplex PCR; TCRdb keeps in-frame clones, though not all of them. The sample has about 120,000 clones, 70% to 85% seen once. The specimen sequenced was PBMCs. These receptors originate from a man in his late teens or twenties in good health and CMV-seropositive.

This chain links TRBV11-2 with TRBJ2-5, with TRBD1 matching 7 bases. Trimming removed 5 bases from V and 5 bases from J; junction bases left unmatched: 8. CDR1 is SGHAT, CDR2 FQNNGV, per germline. CDR3 length equals 14 residues. For the CDR3, the DNA is TGTGCCAGCAGCACGGACAGGCCACCGGAGACCCAGTACTTC. Its translation: CASSTDRPPETQYF.

Here the CDR3 reads CASSSLLGEAKNEQFF. The CDR3, as DNA: TGTGCCAGCAGCTCTCTCCTGGGGGAGGCGAAAAATGAGCAGTTCTTC. The chain has TRBV7-3 and TRBJ2-1; maybe TRBD2 (6 bases). CDR1 SGHTA and CDR2 FQGTGA come from the germline V gene. V gave up 4 bases and J gave up 7 bases, with 20 bases separating them. The CDR3 runs 16 residues.

V and J are TRBV6-1 and TRBJ2-7; D perhaps matches TRBD1 (6 bases). V was cut by 3 bases and J by 5 bases, with 14 bases left in between. The germline V gene has CDR1 MNHNS and CDR2 SASEGT. The CDR3 loop spans 14 amino acids. The CDR3, as DNA: TGTGCCAGCAGTGATGGGGCAGGGGTCAACGAGCAGTACTTC. Translation: CASSDGAGVNEQYF.

This clone is a singleton in its sample. This chain links TRBV29-1 with TRBJ2-3, with 7 bases fitting TRBD1. The CDR3 loop spans 15 amino acids. The junction had 8 bases not matched to a gene; V was cut back by 3 bases and J by 2 bases. Germline V gives CDR1 SQVTM, CDR2 ANQGSEA. This CDR3 reads CSVDPTGQNTDTQYF. Here the CDR3 DNA reads TGCAGCGTTGATCCGACAGGGCAGAACACAGATACGCAGTATTTT.

The chain carries TRBV15 and TRBJ1-5; possibly TRBD1 for D (5 bases). This CDR3 contains 12 residues. The germline V gene has CDR1 LNHNV and CDR2 YYDKDF (reference sequence). CDR3 bases: TGTGCACACGACAGTGCGGATCAGCCCCAGCATTTT. Protein sequence: CAHDSADQPQHF.

CDR3 DNA sequence: TGTGCCAGCAGCGGGAGATCCCACGAGCAGTACTTC. Its translation: CASSGRSHEQYF. The chain recombines TRBV9 with TRBJ2-5; D gene uncertain. The DNA end is a closer match to TRBJ2-7, so the J assignment may be wrong. CDR1 and CDR2 from the germline V gene are SGDLS and YYNGEE. CDR3 size: 12 residues.

The chain links TRBV5-1 to TRBJ1-4, with D perhaps matching TRBD1 (5 bases). CDR1 is SGHRS and CDR2 is YFSETQ in the germline V gene. V was trimmed by 0 bases and J by 5 bases, leaving 14 bases between them. This CDR3 comprises 16 residues. The CDR3 spells CASSLGGAGLNEKLFF. The DNA of the CDR3 is TGCGCCAGCAGCTTGGGGGGCGCGGGGTTAAATGAAAAACTGTTTTTT.

This sequence joins TRBV30 and TRBJ2-7; tentatively, D is TRBD1 (5 bases). Germline V CDR1 and CDR2: GTSNPN, SVGIG (reference sequence). V shed 3 bases and J shed 2 bases, with 14 bases lying between them. The CDR3 contains 14 residues. The CDR3 DNA follows: TGTGCCTGGAGGGGTGGGGCCACGGCCTACGAGCAGTACTTC. Its translation is CAWRGGATAYEQYF. The whole variable domain, remainder taken from reference TRBV30 and TRBJ2-7, is SQTIHQWPATLVQPVGSPLSLECTVEGTSNPNLYWYRQAAGRGLQLLFYSVGIGQISSEVPQNLSASRPQDRQFILSSKKLLLSDSGFYLCAWRGGATAYEQYFGPGTRLTVT.

The V call is TRBV13, the J call TRBJ2-3; 13 bases fit TRBD2. The CDR3 has 18 residues. Germline loops: CDR1 PRHDT, CDR2 FYEKMQ (reference sequence). J was trimmed by 1 base and V by 1 base; bases with no gene match: 5. The CDR3 sequence is CASSLETSGGQGTDTQYF. The DNA of the CDR3 is TGTGCCAGCAGCTTAGAGACTAGCGGGGGGCAGGGCACAGATACGCAGTATTTT.

J is TRBJ2-5 and V is TRBV27; TRBD2 aligns across 7 bases. TRBJ2-7 matches the DNA end more closely, so the J call is doubtful. Germline loops: CDR1 MNHEY, CDR2 SMNVEV (reference sequence). The CDR3 spans 15 residues. CDR3 sequence reads: CASSLSGRAGFEQYF. The CDR3 region has the DNA TGTGCCAGCAGTTTAAGTGGGAGGGCCGGTTTCGAGCAGTACTTC.

This clone was found once. The V gene is TRBV25-1, the J gene TRBJ1-2, with D tentatively TRBD1 (6 bases). In germline, CDR1 is MGHDK, CDR2 SYGVNS. The CDR3 covers 15 residues. Deletions cut 1 base from V and 6 bases from J, with 15 bases between. The CDR3: CASSEWDIQPHGYTF. The CDR3 DNA is TGTGCCAGCAGTGAATGGGACATACAACCCCATGGCTACACCTTC.

The rearrangement uses TRBV2 and TRBJ1-6; the D gene is possibly TRBD1 (5 bases). Per germline, CDR1 SNHLY and CDR2 FYNNEI. Trimming pared 6 bases from V and 10 bases from J, leaving 13 bases between. The CDR3 totals 13 residues. Written as DNA, the CDR3 is TGTGCCAGCAGCAGGGAAGGGTACTCACCCCTCCACTTT. It translates to CASSREGYSPLHF. The whole variable domain, remainder taken from reference TRBV2 and TRBJ1-6, is EPEVTQTPSHQVTQMGQEVILRCVPISNHLYFYWYRQILGQKVEFLVSFYNNEISEKSEIFDDQFSVERPDGSNFTLKIRSTKLEDSAMYFCASSREGYSPLHFGNGTRLTVT.

The rearrangement uses TRBV5-1 and TRBJ1-1; D is undetermined. The CDR3 has 13 amino acids. Germline values: CDR1 SGHRS, CDR2 YFSETQ. Trimming took 3 bases from V and 5 from J, leaving 11 bases between them. The CDR3 DNA sequence: TGCGCCAGCAGCTCCCAGAGAGGGACTGAAGCTTTCTTT. Amino acids: CASSSQRGTEAFF.

This clone has a handful of counts. This sequence joins TRBV6-5 and TRBJ1-5; no reliable D call. Trimming took 7 bases from V and 7 from J, leaving 11 bases between them. The CDR3 loop spans 12 amino acids. Germline assignment: CDR1 MNHEY and CDR2 SVGAGI. The CDR3 spells CASNRRGQPQHF. In DNA form, the CDR3 reads TGTGCCAGCAATAGACGGGGACAGCCCCAGCATTTT.

This clone was picked up a small number of times. V gene TRBV29-1 combines with J gene TRBJ2-7; no clear D. Trimming took off 2 bases at V and 0 bases at J, with 8 bases between the two ends. CDR1 SQVTM and CDR2 ANQGSEA come from the germline V gene. The CDR3 sequence is 13 residues long. CDR3 in DNA: TGCAGCGTTGAAAGCGTTAACTCCTACGAGCAGTACTTC. This encodes CSVESVNSYEQYF.

This chain links TRBV19 with TRBJ1-5; 9 positions agree with TRBD1. The length of the CDR3 is 17 residues. CDR1 and CDR2 (germline): LNHDA, SQIVND (reference sequence). V lost 4 bases to trimming and J lost 9 bases; unmatched junction nucleotides: 16. CDR3 sequence reads: CASSNLGRDRVPRPQHF. The CDR3 DNA sequence: TGTGCCAGTAGTAACCTCGGCCGGGACAGGGTGCCCCGGCCCCAGCATTTT. Together with reference TRBV19 and TRBJ1-5, the CDR3 gives the full variable domain: DGGITQSPKYLFRKEGQNVTLSCEQNLNHDAMYWYRQDPGQGLRLIYYSQIVNDFQKGDIAEGYSVSREKKESFPLTVTSAQKNPTAFYLCASSNLGRDRVPRPQHFGDGTRLSIL.

This clone was counted once. The rearrangement joins TRBV5-1 to TRBJ1-2; D is uncertain. The CDR3 runs to 13 residues. The V gene's germline CDR1 is SGHRS and CDR2 YFSETQ. V dropped 2 bases and J dropped 2 bases, with 7 bases sitting between them. This CDR3 reads CASSLGRNYGYTF. The CDR3 coding sequence is TGCGCCAGCAGCTTAGGGAGAAACTATGGCTACACCTTC.

The genes are TRBV25-1 and TRBJ1-1; a weak D match, TRBD1 (5 bases). The CDR3 extends over 13 amino acids. V dropped 4 bases and J dropped 2 bases, with 8 bases sitting between them. Germline CDR1 reads MGHDK; CDR2 reads SYGVNS. The CDR3 DNA reads as TGTGCCAGCAGTGTCGGGGGAAACACTGAAGCTTTCTTT. This sequence encodes CASSVGGNTEAFF.

The rearrangement joins TRBV19 to TRBJ1-1; D possibly corresponds to TRBD1 (6 bases). The CDR3 totals 18 residues. V lost 3 bases and J lost 0, with 20 bases in between. The V gene's germline CDR1 is LNHDA and CDR2 SQIVND (reference sequence). The CDR3 coding sequence is TGTGCCAGTAGTATGAGGGGCGCGAAGGGACATTTGAACACTGAAGCTTTCTTT. It yields the protein CASSMRGAKGHLNTEAFF.

This chain connects TRBV5-1 to TRBJ2-2, with 7 nucleotides matching TRBD1. J gave up 0 bases and V 1 base, and 3 bases lay outside the gene matches. Germline CDR1 SGHRS, CDR2 YFSETQ. CDR3 length equals 16 residues. CDR3 DNA: TGCGCCAGCAGCTTGTCCGGACAGGCGAACACCGGGGAGCTGTTTTTT. It encodes CASSLSGQANTGELFF.

The chain carries TRBV19 and TRBJ2-7, with TRBD2 as a possible D gene (5 bases). Germline V gene lookup returns CDR1 LNHDA and CDR2 SQIVND (reference sequence). V dropped 3 bases and J dropped 1 base, with 10 bases sitting between them. This CDR3 comprises 14 residues. CDR3 sequence: CASSIARESYEQYF. In DNA, the CDR3 is TGTGCCAGTAGTATTGCCCGGGAATCCTACGAGCAGTACTTC.

This clone was seen only a few times. The chain uses TRBV5-4 and TRBJ1-1, with D unresolved. The CDR3 is 13 residues long. Germline V gene data show CDR1 as SGHNT and CDR2 as YYREEE (reference sequence). Trimming took off 0 bases at V and 2 bases at J, with 5 bases between the two ends. The CDR3 DNA sequence: TGTGCCAGCAGCTTGGGTAGTAACACTGAAGCTTTCTTT. Protein sequence: CASSLGSNTEAFF.

This chain links TRBV7-8 with TRBJ2-1, with TRBD2 matching 10 bases. Germline CDR1 and CDR2: SGHVS and FQNEAQ. The junction had 10 bases not matched to a gene; V was cut back by 4 bases and J by 7 bases. This CDR3 contains 16 residues. CDR3 amino acids: CASSSREREGLNEQFF. The CDR3 nucleotides read TGTGCCAGCAGCTCGCGGGAGCGGGAGGGCCTAAATGAGCAGTTCTTC.

The genes are TRBV19 and TRBJ2-7; 7 nucleotides match TRBD1. The CDR3 is made up of 13 amino acids. Germline CDR1 is LNHDA and CDR2 is SQIVND (reference sequence). The V gene end was trimmed by 7 bases and the J gene end by 2 bases; junction bases not matched to a gene: 5. CDR3 DNA sequence: TGTGCCAGTATTGGGCAGGGGGCCTACGAGCAGTACTTC. This codes for CASIGQGAYEQYF.

The chain couples TRBV7-9 to TRBJ2-4; possible D gene TRBD2, 6 bases. V lost 1 base and J lost 8, with 21 bases in between. The germline CDR1 and CDR2 sequences are SEHNR and FQNEAQ (reference sequence). CDR3 size: 17 residues. The CDR3 loop reads CASSLVHGTRRRDIQYF. Written as DNA, the CDR3 is TGTGCCAGCAGCTTAGTTCACGGGACTCGGAGGAGGGACATTCAGTACTTC.

This sequence joins TRBV19 and TRBJ1-2; tentatively, D is TRBD1 (6 bases). Trimming stripped 11 bases from V and 4 bases from J, with 14 bases between. The CDR3 consists of 12 residues. CDR1 and CDR2 (germline): LNHDA, SQIVND (reference sequence). DNA for the CDR3: TGTGCCTGCCAGGGGAGAGTCTATGGCTACACCTTC. It yields the protein CACQGRVYGYTF. Full variable domain (missing parts from reference TRBV19 and TRBJ1-2): DGGITQSPKYLFRKEGQNVTLSCEQNLNHDAMYWYRQDPGQGLRLIYYSQIVNDFQKGDIAEGYSVSREKKESFPLTVTSAQKNPTAFYLCACQGRVYGYTFGSGTRLTVV.

To note about this clone: At one end, the junction sequence differs from germline, possibly due to a read error. Other DNA sequences within the sample encode an identical CDR3. The rearrangement joins TRBV7-2 to TRBJ2-2; 9 bases fit TRBD1. Per the germline V gene, CDR1 is SGHTA and CDR2 is FQGNSA. There are 14 residues in the CDR3. The DNA of the CDR3 is TGCGCCAGCAGCTTAGACAGGGGGAAAGGGGAGCTGTTTTTT. Translation: CASSLDRGKGELFF.

There are a few counts of this clone. V and J are TRBV5-1 and TRBJ2-5, with a tentative D call TRBD1 (6 bases). The J call may not be correct, given that the DNA end is closer to TRBJ2-7. The CDR3 runs 15 residues. Germline CDR1 reads SGHRS; CDR2 reads YFSETQ. In nucleotides, the CDR3 is TGCGCCAGCAGCTTGGTTGGGGGCCACTCCTACGAGCAGTACTTC. Protein product: CASSLVGGHSYEQYF.